The clone carrying this T cell receptor (beta chain) was recorded many times. As yet, its antigen is unknown. Time point meaning: persistent/refractory GD, antithyroid drugs over 5 years with positive TRAb. Construction of the TCR library relied on RNA isolated from PBMCs. Graves' disease diagnoses used American Thyroid Association guidelines. The data originate from a study of regulatory T cells in long-lasting Graves disease. Findings and caveats of the study: Persistent disease was characterized by preferential usage of TRBV28, TRBJ1-2 and TRBJ2-5. The researchers studied only peripheral blood, not thyroid tissue.

The junction had 15 bases not matched to a gene; V was cut back by 5 bases and J by 1 base. The CDR3 consists of 17 residues. Germline V gene data show CDR1 as DFQATT and CDR2 as SNEGSKA (reference sequence). Libraries of TCR beta came from iRepertoire HTBI primers plus Arm-PCR of CDR3 regions. A single record per CDR3 protein comes from TCRdb applying MiXCR to the multiplex PCR reads. The sample yields about 430,000 distinct CDR3 sequences, roughly a fifth seen once. This TCR derives from a female donor with Graves disease. The chain uses TRBV20-1 and TRBJ2-5; TRBD1 aligns across 8 bases. The material sequenced was peripheral blood mononuclear cells (PBMCs), taken when the disease was refractory, from a patient treated with antithyroid drugs. The CDR3: CSARTRTGLKSQETQYF. DNA of the CDR3: TGCAGTGCTCGCACCAGGACAGGGCTGAAGAGCCAAGAGACCCAGTACTTC.